The 20 T cell receptor beta chains presented below share a single source sample, sequenced in a study of PD-1 blockade in classical Hodgkin lymphoma. Clones were sequenced by immunoSEQ multiplex PCR, and TCRdb holds only the in-frame ones, with some missing. The table records over 5,500 clones, 73% of them present only once. Stated time point: cycle 4 day 1 (C4D1), after less than seven weeks of nivolumab. Each of the patients experienced relapse following autologous stem cell transplantation, and their brentuximab vedotin exposure differed. It was by magnetic negative selection that CD8+ T cells were isolated from thawed PBMCs. Specimen: CD8+ T cells from blood, collected before the fourth cycle of nivolumab. The receptors stem from a human donor with classical Hodgkin lymphoma.

This clone was counted a few times. This sequence joins TRBV9 and TRBJ2-3; D is perhaps TRBD2 (6 bases). This CDR3 has 15 amino acids. Germline V gene data show CDR1 as SGDLS and CDR2 as YYNGEE. V was pared by 0 bases and J by 3 bases, with 11 bases between. CDR3 protein: CASSVGLVKTDTQYF. CDR3 bases: TGTGCCAGCAGCGTAGGACTAGTGAAGACAGATACGCAGTATTTT.

The sample holds one count of this clone. The chain uses TRBV7-2 and TRBJ2-5, with 8 nucleotides matching TRBD2. In germline, CDR1 is SGHTA, CDR2 FQGNSA. This CDR3 contains 15 residues. Losses at the gene ends were 4 bases for V and 5 bases for J; bases not matched to a gene: 9. The CDR3 DNA follows: TGTGCCAGCAGCTACGGACTAGCCCCTGAGGAGACCCAGTACTTC. It translates to CASSYGLAPEETQYF.

The chain links TRBV13 to TRBJ2-5, with 7 bases lining up with TRBD2. The CDR3 is 16 amino acids. Looked up from germline, CDR1 is PRHDT and CDR2 is FYEKMQ (reference sequence). The trim removed 2 bases at V and 4 bases at J, leaving 10 bases unmatched. CDR3: CASSLTQLAIRETQYF. CDR3 coding DNA: TGTGCCAGCAGCTTAACCCAACTAGCGATTAGAGAGACCCAGTACTTC.

The rearrangement links TRBV6-5 to TRBJ2-1; tentative D call: TRBD1 (5 bases). Germline CDR1 and CDR2: MNHEY and SVGAGI. The CDR3 spans 12 residues. The V and J ends lost 2 bases and 7 bases respectively, with 6 bases between them. CDR3 protein: CASSYQGNEQFF. DNA of the CDR3: TGTGCCAGCAGTTACCAGGGTAATGAGCAGTTCTTC.

This chain uses TRBV4-1 with TRBJ2-5; the D gene could be TRBD1 or TRBD2 (5 bases each). In germline, CDR1 is MGHRA, CDR2 YSYEKL. This CDR3 has 16 amino acids. The V end was cut by 2 bases, the J end by 0 bases, with 13 bases between. CDR3 loop: CASSQLNPGHQETQYF. CDR3 DNA: TGCGCCAGCAGCCAACTTAATCCGGGACACCAAGAGACCCAGTACTTC.

V usage is TRBV4-1 and J usage is TRBJ2-1; D could derive from TRBD1 or TRBD2 (5 bases each). CDR1 is MGHRA, CDR2 YSYEKL, per germline. V gave up 1 base and J gave up 14 bases, with 9 bases separating them. The CDR3 covers 11 residues. The CDR3 spells CASSQGLGEFF. The CDR3 DNA follows: TGCGCCAGCAGCCAAGGGCTGGGGGAGTTCTTC.

The chain links TRBV4-1 to TRBJ2-7; TRBD1 matches 10 bases. The CDR3 sequence is 15 residues long. Trimming cost V 2 bases and J 2 bases; bases outside gene matches: 3. In germline, CDR1 is MGHRA, CDR2 YSYEKL. CDR3 sequence reads: CASSQSGTGAYEQYF. The CDR3 nucleotides are TGCGCCAGCAGCCAATCCGGGACAGGGGCCTACGAGCAGTACTTC.

The chain couples TRBV29-1 to TRBJ2-1; tentative D call: TRBD2 (6 bases). Trimming shortened V by 3 bases and J by 7 bases, and 13 bases separated the two germline ends. This CDR3 comprises 13 residues. In germline, CDR1 is SQVTM, CDR2 ANQGSEA. The DNA of the CDR3 is TGCAGCGTTGAGGGAACTAGCCTTAATGAGCAGTTCTTC. The encoded protein is CSVEGTSLNEQFF.

The rearrangement links TRBV5-4 to TRBJ1-3, with D perhaps TRBD1 (6 bases). The V and J ends lost 4 bases and 3 bases respectively, with 20 bases between them. The CDR3 totals 17 residues. Per germline, CDR1 SGHNT and CDR2 YYREEE (reference sequence). The CDR3 DNA reads as TGTGCCAGCAGCATCCGGGACACAACTACGCTTGGAAACACCATATATTTT. Amino acids: CASSIRDTTTLGNTIYF.

V and J are TRBV4-1 and TRBJ2-1, with TRBD1 matching 7 bases. Germline loops: CDR1 MGHRA, CDR2 YSYEKL. This CDR3 region has 14 residues. Unmatched junction bases numbered 2, after V lost 2 bases and J lost 4 bases. The CDR3 region is CASSQSTGYNEQFF. As DNA, the CDR3 is TGCGCCAGCAGCCAATCGACAGGGTACAATGAGCAGTTCTTC.

The V and J genes are TRBV19 and TRBJ2-1, with 7 bases that match TRBD1. Germline lookup yields CDR1 LNHDA and CDR2 SQIVND (reference sequence). The ends lost 10 bases at V and 4 bases at J; junction bases unmatched: 10. The CDR3 contains 14 residues. The CDR3 is CATSGTANYNEQFF. In DNA form, the CDR3 reads TGTGCCACCTCCGGGACAGCCAATTACAATGAGCAGTTCTTC.

The V call is TRBV4-1, the J call TRBJ1-1; D is possibly TRBD1 (5 bases). The CDR3 length is 14 residues. Germline V CDR1 and CDR2: MGHRA, YSYEKL. V lost 4 bases, J lost 6 bases, and 15 bases lay in between. CDR3 DNA sequence: TGCGCCAGCAGCCTAATAGGGGAGGGCCCTGAAGCTTTCTTT. Encoded protein: CASSLIGEGPEAFF.

The gene calls are TRBV4-2 and TRBJ2-5; D remains ambiguous. The CDR3 totals 13 residues. Germline lookup yields CDR1 LGHNA and CDR2 YNFKEQ. With 1 base removed from V and 10 bases from J, the gap between germline ends came to 13 bases. CDR3 in DNA: TGTGCCAGCAGCCAAGCAGGAACGGCCGACCAGTACTTC. This codes for CASSQAGTADQYF.

The chain uses TRBV10-3 and TRBJ2-5; the match to TRBD1 covers 9 bases. Trimming took 2 bases from V and 5 from J; bases not matched to a gene: 9. CDR3 size: 16 residues. In germline, CDR1 is ENHRY, CDR2 SYGVKD. CDR3 loop: CAISEESTGGSETQYF. For the CDR3, the DNA is TGTGCCATCAGTGAGGAATCCACAGGGGGCAGTGAGACCCAGTACTTC.

The rearrangement uses TRBV28 and TRBJ2-7; tentative D call: TRBD2 (6 bases). The CDR3 sequence is 16 residues long. Germline loops: CDR1 MDHEN, CDR2 SYDVKM. The germline V and J ends were trimmed by 8 bases and 7 bases, with 27 bases remaining between them. The CDR3 DNA reads as TGTGCCAGCGGAGGAAACCAGGAGGGGATTTTGGGAGAGCAGTACTTC. Protein product: CASGGNQEGILGEQYF.

This rearrangement joins TRBV29-1 to TRBJ1-2, with a tentative D call TRBD1 (6 bases). The CDR3 is made up of 14 amino acids. V was shortened by 7 bases and J by 6 bases, with 21 bases between the two germline ends. In germline, CDR1 is SQVTM, CDR2 ANQGSEA. The CDR3 DNA is TGCAGCGCCGAAAGGCGAGACAGGAGGGATGGCTACACCTTC. It is translated as CSAERRDRRDGYTF.

The DNA for the CDR3 is TGTGCCAGCAGCGTAGCGGGGACACCTACTCAGCCCCAGCATTTT. Translated, it gives CASSVAGTPTQPQHF. This chain links TRBV9 with TRBJ1-5, with D maybe TRBD1 (6 bases). This CDR3 has 15 residues. The V gene's germline CDR1 is SGDLS and CDR2 YYNGEE. Trimming took off 0 bases at V and 6 bases at J, with 13 bases between the two ends.

The V call is TRBV5-6, the J call TRBJ2-6; D remains ambiguous. Germline-derived CDR1 and CDR2 are SGHDT and YYEEEE. V was trimmed by 4 bases and J by 1 base, leaving 18 bases between them. The CDR3 runs to 18 residues. CDR3 DNA: TGTGCCAGCAGCCATGGGTTCCTTGAACAGTCTGGGGCCAACGTCCTGACTTTC. The encoded protein is CASSHGFLEQSGANVLTF. The whole variable domain, remainder taken from reference TRBV5-6 and TRBJ2-6, is DAGVTQSPTHLIKTRGQQVTLRCSPKSGHDTVSWYQQALGQGPQFIFQYYEEEERQRGNFPDRFSGHQFPNYSSELNVNALLLGDSALYLCASSHGFLEQSGANVLTFGAGSRLTVL.

The CDR3 DNA is TGTGCCAGTAGTATATGGACAGGGGGCGTAGAGACCCAGTACTTC. As protein: CASSIWTGGVETQYF. J is TRBJ2-5 and V is TRBV19, with 11 bases lining up with TRBD1. The CDR3 is 15 amino acids. Trimming cost V 2 bases and J 4 bases; bases outside gene matches: 3. Germline CDR1 and CDR2: LNHDA and SQIVND (reference sequence).

The V call is TRBV4-1, the J call TRBJ1-1; the D gene is possibly TRBD1 (5 bases). Trimming cost V 1 base and J 3 bases, with 9 bases left between them. Germline CDR1 is MGHRA and CDR2 is YSYEKL. This CDR3 is built from 14 residues. CDR3 nucleotides: TGCGCCAGCAGCCAAGCACCGGGGGACACTGAAGCTTTCTTT. Translation: CASSQAPGDTEAFF.